In this sample, the clone carrying this TCR beta chain turned up a few times. What it binds is unknown. Germline CDR1 is SGHVT and CDR2 is SQSDAQ. This CDR3 comprises 11 residues. V dropped 5 bases and J dropped 8 bases, with 9 bases sitting between them. The record originates from a study of T cell repertoires in cytomegalovirus infection. Across the study: Signatures in public TCR beta sequences pointed to both CMV infection and matching HLA type. Study-level findings and limits: Of the TCR beta families, the public ones yielded a cumulative frequency that identified carriers of CMV plus the relevant HLA. CMV-specific HLA-C-restricted TCR beta clonotypes dominated the ex vivo response.

One entry per CDR3 protein results from TCRdb running MiXCR on the reads. The sample holds about 530,000 distinct CDR3 sequences, around 27% seen once. The sample consisted of PBMCs. The source is a human donor in good health (CMV status not recorded). Some clones in this sample may be carry-over from other donors' samples. V gene TRBV7-4 combines with J gene TRBJ1-1; D unresolved. CDR3 in amino acids: CASSPVGEAFF. DNA for the CDR3: TGTGCCAGCAGCCCCGTCGGGGAAGCTTTCTTT.